The 19 T cell receptor beta chains presented below share a single source sample, sequenced in a study of T cells in Graves' hyperthyroidism and ophthalmopathy. Amplification of TCR beta CDR3 regions was performed using RNA transcripts as template. RT-PCR in the first round (using the HTBI primer set) targeted the TCR CDR3. TCRdb re-called the multiplex PCR reads with MiXCR, one entry per CDR3 protein. Among about 420,000 distinct CDR3 sequences listed, roughly 15% were seen once. The material sequenced was blood. These receptors all stem from a woman under 30 with Graves' hyperthyroidism.

The table lists this clonotype with many counts. J is TRBJ1-5 and V is TRBV20-1; D gene uncertain. CDR1 and CDR2 (germline): DFQATT, SNEGSKA (reference sequence). Trimming removed 3 bases from V and 1 base from J, with 10 bases in between. The CDR3 consists of 14 residues. DNA for the CDR3: TGCAGTGCTAGCTCCCTTCGGAGCAATCAGCCCCAGCATTTT. Translated: CSASSLRSNQPQHF.

At least ten counts were recorded for this clonotype. J is TRBJ2-2 and V is TRBV14; D uncertain. Trimming took 4 bases from V and 4 from J, leaving 7 bases between them. This CDR3 region has 13 residues. Germline V gene data show CDR1 as SGHDN and CDR2 as FVKESK. The CDR3 DNA reads TGTGCCAGCAGCCCGCTAGTCACCGGGGAGCTGTTTTTT. It specifies CASSPLVTGELFF.

This clonotype showed up many times. The genes are TRBV6-2 or TRBV6-3 and TRBJ2-3, with D tentatively TRBD2 (6 bases). Germline CDR1 and CDR2: MNHEY and SVGEGT. The ends were cut back, 8 bases at V and 8 bases at J, with 14 bases in the middle. This CDR3 comprises 12 residues. The CDR3 DNA follows: TGTGCCAGCCACACCCAGGGACTTACGCAGTATTTT. This encodes CASHTQGLTQYF.

This clonotype has at least ten counts. The chain uses TRBV29-1 and TRBJ2-7, with 7 bases that match TRBD1. This CDR3 is 12 amino acids long. Germline V gene sequence: CDR1 SQVTM, CDR2 ANQGSEA. V shed 6 bases, J shed 3 bases, and the junction held 5 bases outside the gene matches. This chain's CDR3 is CSVRDSLYEQYF. CDR3 bases: TGCAGCGTCCGGGACAGCCTCTACGAGCAGTACTTC.

This clonotype was counted between two and nine times. V and J are TRBV5-1 and TRBJ2-1; TRBD2 matches at 7 bases. CDR1 and CDR2 from the germline V gene are SGHRS and YFSETQ. This CDR3 spans 15 amino acids. V dropped 0 bases and J dropped 9; count of bases not matched to a gene: 9. CDR3 nucleotides: TGCGCCAGCAGCTTGGACGGGGGGAGGTTAAGTGAGCAGTTCTTC. Translation gives CASSLDGGRLSEQFF.

This clonotype was seen many times. This chain connects TRBV7-2 to TRBJ2-1, with 9 bases lining up with TRBD1. The ends lost 5 bases at V and 4 bases at J; junction bases unmatched: 9. This CDR3 contains 16 residues. Germline CDR1 reads SGHTA; CDR2 reads FQGNSA. CDR3 bases: TGTGCCAGCAGCGCCCCGGGACAGGGCTCTTACAATGAGCAGTTCTTC. It specifies CASSAPGQGSYNEQFF.

This clonotype was seen a few times. The gene calls are TRBV11-2 and TRBJ1-6; D remains unclear. CDR3 length: 14 amino acids. The V end lost 3 bases, the J end lost 6 bases, and 9 bases lay between the germline ends. Germline CDR1 SGHAT, CDR2 FQNNGV. CDR3 sequence reads: CASSFSTGNSPLHF. The CDR3 DNA sequence: TGTGCCAGCAGCTTTAGTACCGGTAATTCACCCCTCCACTTT.

CDR3 bases: TGTGCCAGCAGTTTAGCGGGAGGGAGGAACGAGCAGTACTTC. Protein product: CASSLAGGRNEQYF. The chain employs TRBV28 and TRBJ2-7, with 9 bases identical to TRBD2. This CDR3 has 14 residues. V lost 2 bases to trimming and J lost 5 bases; unmatched junction nucleotides: 4. The germline gives CDR1 MDHEN, CDR2 SYDVKM.

The V call is TRBV20-1, the J call TRBJ2-3; 10 nucleotides match TRBD2. V shed 3 bases and J 2 bases; nucleotides not matched to a gene: 11. Germline CDR1 and CDR2: DFQATT and SNEGSKA (reference sequence). This CDR3 has 17 residues. The DNA for the CDR3 is TGCAGTGCTAGCTCCGGGACTAGCGTTCAGCCCACAGATACGCAGTATTTT. This encodes CSASSGTSVQPTDTQYF.

This clonotype showed up many times. This chain joins TRBV3-1 and TRBJ1-5, with D tentatively TRBD1 (5 bases). Germline CDR1 is LGHDT and CDR2 is YNNKEL (reference sequence). The CDR3 sequence is 16 residues long. Trimming took off 1 base at V and 0 bases at J, with 10 bases between the two ends. The CDR3 region is CASSQGGTVSNQPQHF. The CDR3 DNA reads as TGTGCCAGCAGCCAAGGAGGGACCGTTAGCAATCAGCCCCAGCATTTT.

This clonotype was detected a few times. The chain combines TRBV7-9 with TRBJ2-7; 7 nucleotides match TRBD1. The CDR3 is 14 residues long. CDR1 SEHNR and CDR2 FQNEAQ come from the germline V gene (reference sequence). The junction had 9 bases not matched to a gene; V was cut back by 5 bases and J by 5 bases. The CDR3 region is CASSNTGQRNEQYF. The CDR3 nucleotides read TGTGCCAGCAGCAACACGGGACAGCGGAACGAGCAGTACTTC.

V and J are TRBV5-1 and TRBJ2-1; 8 nucleotides agree with TRBD2. The CDR3 is made up of 17 amino acids. The germline V gene encodes CDR1 SGHRS and CDR2 YFSETQ. After removal of 3 bases from V and 5 bases from J, the junction contained 13 bases not matched to a gene. Written as DNA, the CDR3 is TGCGCCAGCAGCTGGGGGCTAGCGGGTGGACCTAACAATGAGCAGTTCTTC. It translates to CASSWGLAGGPNNEQFF.

This clonotype has only a few counts. The V call is TRBV19, the J call TRBJ1-1; no reliable D call. Germline lookup yields CDR1 LNHDA and CDR2 SQIVND (reference sequence). The CDR3 is 14 residues long. V lost 4 bases, J lost 2 bases, and 11 bases lay in between. The CDR3 loop is CASSKRRSNTEAFF. CDR3 bases: TGTGCCAGTAGTAAACGGCGGAGTAACACTGAAGCTTTCTTT.

This sequence joins TRBV28 and TRBJ2-6, with D perhaps matching TRBD1 or TRBD2 (5 bases each). The V and J ends lost 3 bases and 0 bases respectively, with 21 bases between them. Germline CDR1 MDHEN, CDR2 SYDVKM. The CDR3 is made up of 20 amino acids. The CDR3 here is CASSLDPRGRSISGANVLTF. The DNA of the CDR3 is TGTGCCAGCAGTTTGGATCCCCGGGGCCGATCTATCTCTGGGGCCAACGTCCTGACTTTC.

This clonotype was counted at least ten times. This CDR3 is CASNRGETQYF. Written as DNA, the CDR3 is TGTGCCAGCAACCGGGGGGAGACCCAGTACTTC. This chain links TRBV6-1 with TRBJ2-5; possibly TRBD2 for D (6 bases). The V end was cut by 7 bases, the J end by 5 bases, with 8 bases between. In germline, CDR1 is MNHNS, CDR2 SASEGT. The CDR3 runs to 11 residues.

This clonotype occurred many times. The chain uses TRBV6-2 or TRBV6-3 and TRBJ2-7; D may be TRBD1 (9 bases). CDR1 is MNHEY and CDR2 is SVGEGT in the germline V gene. CDR3 length: 18 amino acids. Trimming stripped 5 bases from V and 3 bases from J, with 26 bases between. CDR3 sequence (DNA): TGTGCCAGCAGTCTCGCCGGGACAGGGTGGCTAGCGGGCTACGAGCAGTACTTC. The encoded protein is CASSLAGTGWLAGYEQYF.

The chain has TRBV9 and TRBJ2-5; D unresolved. The CDR3 length is 13 residues. The germline V and J ends were trimmed by 3 bases and 9 bases, with 15 bases remaining between them. Germline CDR1 SGDLS, CDR2 YYNGEE. CDR3 coding DNA: TGTGCCAGCAGCGCTCAAGATGCCTTGGCCCAGTACTTC. This codes for CASSAQDALAQYF.

The J gene is TRBJ2-1, the V gene TRBV6-1; D is possibly TRBD1 (6 bases). The CDR3 covers 14 residues. Trimming stripped 5 bases from V and 5 bases from J, with 13 bases between. CDR1 and CDR2 (germline): MNHNS, SASEGT. This chain's CDR3 is CASSRRDIDNEQFF. Here the CDR3 DNA reads TGTGCCAGCAGTCGCCGGGACATAGACAATGAGCAGTTCTTC.

At least ten counts were recorded for this clonotype. The CDR3 coding sequence is TGCGCCAGCAGCACAACAGGGGGCTCGGGCTACACCTTC. This gives the protein CASSTTGGSGYTF. The chain employs TRBV5-1 and TRBJ1-2; TRBD1 aligns across 9 bases. The CDR3 length is 13 residues. Germline V lookup: CDR1 SGHRS, CDR2 YFSETQ. J lost 8 bases, V lost 4 bases, and 6 bases had no gene match.